The text below deals with one T cell receptor (beta chain). CDR3 size: 17 residues. CDR1 is SGHRS, CDR2 YFSETQ, per germline. V lost 0 bases and J lost 4; bases outside the gene matches: 6. The data were obtained in a study of Ad26.COV2.S vaccination and SARS-CoV-2 variants. Study-level information: Trial arm assignment for the donor was COV1001 Ad26.COV2.S.

Treatment given: over 15 received Ad26.COV2.S at low or high dose, single or two shots; several received placebo; per-sample allocation not given. Samples analyzed were those drawn on day 63 after the first vaccine or placebo injection. The table came from immunoSEQ multiplex PCR; TCRdb's copy has only in-frame clones and leaves some out. The sample lists hundreds of thousands of clones; approximately 86% were seen once. Sequencing was performed on peripheral blood, taken in a trial of Ad26.COV2.S vaccine versus placebo. This sequence joins TRBV5-1 and TRBJ2-2, with 10 positions matching TRBD2. The receptor was isolated from a person between 18 and 65 years old who received the Ad26.COV2.S COVID-19 vaccine or a placebo. The CDR3 reads CASSLGSRTSGTGELFF. CDR3 bases: TGCGCCAGCAGCTTGGGAAGCCGGACTAGCGGCACCGGGGAGCTGTTTTTT.